Below, 15 T cell receptor beta chains from the same sample are listed, as sequenced in a study of cytomegalovirus exposure and HLA in healthy donors. PCR involved 60 Vbeta and 13 Jbeta primers. Sequencing was performed with immunoSEQ multiplex PCR; in TCRdb, only in-frame clones are kept and a portion is missing. The sample lists approximately 130,000 clones, about two thirds occurring once. The sample was PBMCs. These TCRs come from a middle-aged woman in good health and CMV-seronegative.

This clone was observed a handful of times. Germline and junction disagree at one end, which may indicate a read error. V and J are TRBV9 and TRBJ1-1; possible D gene TRBD1, 6 bases. This CDR3 has 12 residues. Germline lookup yields CDR1 SGDLS and CDR2 YYNGEE. CDR3: CASSHRDTEAFF. CDR3 sequence (DNA): TGTGCCAGCAGCCACCGGGACACCGAAGCTTTCTTT. Looking up the rest from reference TRBV9 and TRBJ1-1 gives the full variable domain: DSGVTQTPKHLITATGQRVTLRCSPRSGDLSVYWYQQSLDQGLQFLIQYYNGEERAKGNILERFSAQQFPDLHSELNLSSLELGDSALYFCASSHRDTEAFFGQGTRLTVV.

V gene TRBV6-5 combines with J gene TRBJ2-3; 10 bases align to TRBD1. The CDR3 is made up of 15 amino acids. V shed 2 bases and J 3 bases; nucleotides not matched to a gene: 2. Germline V gives CDR1 MNHEY, CDR2 SVGAGI. The CDR3 nucleotides are TGTGCCAGCAGTTACAGGGACAGGGGAACAGATACGCAGTATTTT. Translated, it gives CASSYRDRGTDTQYF.

V gene TRBV2 combines with J gene TRBJ1-2; 11 bases match TRBD1. V gave up 4 bases and J gave up 1 base; unmatched junction bases: 2. The CDR3 totals 15 residues. Germline loops: CDR1 SNHLY, CDR2 FYNNEI. CDR3 nucleotide sequence: TGTGCCAGCAGTGGGACAGGGGGCTTTAACTATGGCTACACCTTC. Protein sequence: CASSGTGGFNYGYTF.

This sequence joins TRBV7-3 and TRBJ1-1; 9 nucleotides align to TRBD1. V was clipped by 4 bases and J by 5 bases; unmatched bases: 5. Germline values: CDR1 SGHTA, CDR2 FQGTGA. This CDR3 region has 14 residues. CDR3 DNA sequence: TGTGCCAGCAGCTCCGGGACAGGGATGACTGAAGCTTTCTTT. Translation gives CASSSGTGMTEAFF.

In this sample, this clone turned up once. The chain links TRBV7-8 to TRBJ2-7; 9 nucleotides align to TRBD1. V lost 5 bases, J lost 6 bases, and 8 bases stayed unmatched. The CDR3 extends over 14 amino acids. Germline loops: CDR1 SGHVS, CDR2 FQNEAQ. CDR3 loop: CASSRSGTGTEQYF. The CDR3 nucleotides read TGTGCCAGCAGCCGTTCTGGGACAGGGACCGAGCAGTACTTC.

The rearrangement joins TRBV5-4 to TRBJ2-3; TRBD2 matches at 9 bases. CDR1 SGHNT and CDR2 YYREEE come from the germline V gene (reference sequence). The V and J ends lost 3 bases and 0 bases, in that order; junction bases with no gene match: 2. The CDR3 extends over 15 amino acids. The chain's CDR3 is CASSSGLASTDTQYF. In DNA, the CDR3 is TGTGCCAGCAGCTCGGGACTAGCTAGCACAGATACGCAGTATTTT. Supplemented by reference TRBV5-4 and TRBJ2-3, the full variable domain reads ETGVTQSPTHLIKTRGQQVTLRCSSQSGHNTVSWYQQALGQGPQFIFQYYREEENGRGNFPPRFSGLQFPNYSSELNVNALELDDSALYLCASSSGLASTDTQYFGPGTRLTVL.

The J gene is TRBJ2-2, the V gene TRBV7-2, with a possible D match to TRBD1 (6 bases). Germline CDR1 SGHTA, CDR2 FQGNSA. The CDR3 runs 14 residues. The germline V and J ends were trimmed by 8 bases and 1 base, with 11 bases remaining between them. The CDR3 protein is CASSRQENTGELFF. The CDR3 bases are TGTGCCAGCTCGAGACAGGAGAACACCGGGGAGCTGTTTTTT.

This clone has a handful of counts. This sequence joins TRBV30 and TRBJ2-5, with D hard to call. CDR3 size: 11 residues. Germline V gives CDR1 GTSNPN, CDR2 SVGIG (reference sequence). The germline V and J ends were trimmed by 0 bases and 7 bases, with 6 bases remaining between them. The CDR3 DNA reads TGTGCCTGGAGTGTAACTGGGACCCAGTACTTC. It codes for CAWSVTGTQYF.

This sequence joins TRBV27 and TRBJ1-5; TRBD1 might be the D (6 bases). The ends were cut back, 6 bases at V and 4 bases at J, with 13 bases in the middle. Germline V gives CDR1 MNHEY, CDR2 SMNVEV (reference sequence). This CDR3 has 14 residues. DNA for the CDR3: TGTGCCAGCAGAAACAGTCAGGGGAATCAGCCCCAGCATTTT. The encoded protein is CASRNSQGNQPQHF.

The gene calls are TRBV13 and TRBJ1-1, with 8 bases aligning to TRBD1. V shed 5 bases and J 8 bases; nucleotides not matched to a gene: 7. CDR1 PRHDT and CDR2 FYEKMQ come from the germline V gene (reference sequence). This CDR3 has 13 residues. The CDR3 region has the DNA TGTGCCAGCAGCCCGGGGACAGGTCGCGAAGCTTTCTTT. This gives the protein CASSPGTGREAFF.

The genes are TRBV2 and TRBJ2-7; the match to TRBD2 covers 12 bases. The CDR3 runs to 15 residues. The germline CDR1 and CDR2 sequences are SNHLY and FYNNEI. Trimming cost V 4 bases and J 1 base; bases outside gene matches: 2. This CDR3 reads CASSGTSGASYEQYF. CDR3 bases: TGTGCCAGCAGTGGGACTAGCGGGGCTTCCTACGAGCAGTACTTC.

The chain recombines TRBV5-1 with TRBJ2-1; D unclear. The CDR3 has 12 residues. Trimming pared 4 bases from V and 0 bases from J, leaving 2 bases between. The germline V gene has CDR1 SGHRS and CDR2 YFSETQ. The CDR3 bases are TGCGCCAGCAGCCTCTCCTACAATGAGCAGTTCTTC. It encodes CASSLSYNEQFF.

The V call is TRBV10-2, the J call TRBJ1-1; possible D gene TRBD1, 5 bases. CDR1 is WSHSY, CDR2 SAAADI, per germline. The CDR3 is 14 amino acids. Deletions cut 4 bases from V and 5 bases from J, with 14 bases between. In nucleotides, the CDR3 is TGCGCCAGCAGTGCTGGGACTGTAAAAACTGAAGCTTTCTTT. The encoded protein is CASSAGTVKTEAFF.

The table lists this clone with a count of one. The CDR3 DNA reads as TGTGCCAGCAGCCAAGATCTGGGGCAGCACTACAATGAGCAGTTCTTC. Translating it yields CASSQDLGQHYNEQFF. The rearrangement uses TRBV14 and TRBJ2-1; perhaps TRBD1 as D (5 bases). The V and J ends lost 0 bases and 3 bases respectively, with 12 bases between them. The CDR3 runs to 16 residues. The germline V gene encodes CDR1 SGHDN and CDR2 FVKESK.

This clone was seen a handful of times. This chain joins TRBV20-1 and TRBJ2-1; D gene ambiguous. Trimming left V 4 bases short and J 5 bases short, with 3 bases between. Germline V gene data show CDR1 as DFQATT and CDR2 as SNEGSKA (reference sequence). The CDR3 totals 10 residues. CDR3 amino acids: CSAINNEQFF. CDR3 DNA: TGCAGTGCTATAAACAATGAGCAGTTCTTC.